The 16 T cell receptor beta chains below all came from one sample that was sequenced in a study of blood T cell repertoires in COVID-19. The data were produced by immunoSEQ multiplex PCR, yet TCRdb's version contains in-frame clones alone and is incomplete. The sample has around 150,000 clones, about 89% seen once. The sample was peripheral blood. The receptors originated from a middle-aged man with active COVID-19.

The chain links TRBV9 to TRBJ2-6, with 10 bases fitting TRBD1. The V gene end was trimmed by 0 bases and the J gene end by 0 bases; junction bases not matched to a gene: 6. The CDR3 consists of 19 residues. The germline gives CDR1 SGDLS, CDR2 YYNGEE. Written as DNA, the CDR3 is TGTGCCAGCAGCGTAGGGGCGGGACAGGGGAGCTCTGGGGCCAACGTCCTGACTTTC. It specifies CASSVGAGQGSSGANVLTF.

This chain joins TRBV6-6 and TRBJ2-7, with 12 positions matching TRBD2. The trim removed 4 bases at V and 3 bases at J, leaving 7 bases unmatched. This CDR3 region has 16 residues. CDR1 is MNHNY, CDR2 SVGAGI, per germline (reference sequence). CDR3 nucleotides: TGTGCCAGCAGTTCCTGGCGGACTAGCGGGATCTACGAGCAGTACTTC. This sequence encodes CASSSWRTSGIYEQYF.

This clone was counted once. This chain connects TRBV7-2 to TRBJ1-5; D perhaps matches TRBD1 (5 bases). The V end was cut by 5 bases, the J end by 3 bases, with 14 bases between. Germline CDR1 reads SGHTA; CDR2 reads FQGNSA. This CDR3 contains 15 residues. In DNA form, the CDR3 reads TGTGCCAGCAGCCGTATGGGGGGGTCCAATCAGCCCCAGCATTTT. Protein product: CASSRMGGSNQPQHF.

J is TRBJ1-3 and V is TRBV5-6; D is undetermined. The CDR3 has 17 amino acids. V was cut by 0 bases and J by 5 bases, with 18 bases left in between. Germline V lookup: CDR1 SGHDT, CDR2 YYEEEE. CDR3 region: CASSLAEEVRGRNTIYF. The CDR3 coding sequence is TGTGCCAGCAGCTTGGCCGAGGAGGTTCGGGGTCGAAACACCATATATTTT.

The chain employs TRBV24-1 and TRBJ2-3, with TRBD1 matching over 7 bases. The CDR3 runs 14 residues. Trimming cost V 4 bases and J 4 bases; bases outside gene matches: 4. Germline lookup yields CDR1 KGHDR and CDR2 SFDVKD. CDR3 sequence reads: CATSEPGQSDTQYF. The CDR3 DNA reads as TGTGCCACCAGTGAGCCGGGACAGTCAGATACGCAGTATTTT.

The V call is TRBV7-8, the J call TRBJ2-7, with 10 bases fitting TRBD1. The CDR3 runs 15 residues. Germline CDR1 reads SGHVS; CDR2 reads FQNEAQ. After removal of 6 bases from V and 1 base from J, the junction contained 6 bases not matched to a gene. CDR3 loop: CASSPRDRGSYEQYF. The CDR3, as DNA: TGTGCCAGCAGTCCCCGGGACAGGGGTTCCTACGAGCAGTACTTC.

This clone was seen a handful of times. This chain links TRBV7-2 with TRBJ1-2; 8 nucleotides match TRBD1. The CDR3 length is 11 residues. CDR1 is SGHTA, CDR2 FQGNSA, per germline. V lost 5 bases, J lost 7 bases, and 0 bases stayed unmatched. Here the CDR3 reads CASSQGAGYTF. In DNA, the CDR3 is TGTGCCAGCAGCCAGGGGGCTGGCTACACCTTC.

The rearrangement joins TRBV5-1 to TRBJ1-4, with D tentatively TRBD1 (5 bases). V lost 4 bases and J lost 4, with 17 bases in between. The CDR3 has 16 amino acids. Germline values: CDR1 SGHRS, CDR2 YFSETQ. CDR3 sequence (DNA): TGCGCCAGCAGCCTGAGTCCACAGGAGATTAATGAAAAACTGTTTTTT. This encodes CASSLSPQEINEKLFF.

The V and J genes are TRBV30 and TRBJ1-1; D gene uncertain. Trimming pared 3 bases from V and 3 bases from J, leaving 11 bases between. CDR1 is GTSNPN and CDR2 is SVGIG in the germline V gene (reference sequence). The CDR3 has 13 amino acids. This CDR3 is CAWRAGVHTEAFF. In DNA, the CDR3 is TGTGCCTGGAGGGCCGGGGTTCACACTGAAGCTTTCTTT.

J is TRBJ1-2 and V is TRBV12-3 or TRBV12-4; maybe TRBD1 (6 bases). This CDR3 region has 12 residues. Deletions cut 6 bases from V and 5 bases from J, with 10 bases between. CDR3 nucleotide sequence: TGTGCCAGCAGGAAAACAGGGTATGGCTACACCTTC. Amino acid sequence: CASRKTGYGYTF.

CDR3 coding DNA: TGTGCCAGCAGCTCAACAGGGGGCGTCGGAAAACTGTTTTTT. As protein: CASSSTGGVGKLFF. This chain links TRBV3-1 (or the pseudogene TRBV3-2) with TRBJ1-4; 9 bases are shared with TRBD1. There are 14 residues in the CDR3. The germline CDR1 and CDR2 sequences are LGHDT and YNNKEL (reference sequence). The V gene end was trimmed by 5 bases and the J gene end by 10 bases; junction bases not matched to a gene: 8.

This clone was counted a few times. Different DNA sequences within this sample yield the same CDR3. The chain recombines TRBV11-2 with TRBJ1-5; 10 bases are a match to TRBD1. The V gene end was trimmed by 5 bases and the J gene end by 4 bases; junction bases not matched to a gene: 2. The CDR3 length is 14 residues. Germline V gene sequence: CDR1 SGHAT, CDR2 FQNNGV. The CDR3 protein is CASSRDRGNQPQHF. The CDR3 DNA is TGTGCCAGCAGCCGGGACAGGGGAAATCAGCCCCAGCATTTT.

The chain links TRBV6-5 to TRBJ1-2; the D is unclear. The ends were cut back, 6 bases at V and 6 bases at J, with 14 bases in the middle. Germline CDR1 MNHEY, CDR2 SVGAGI. The CDR3 covers 13 residues. The CDR3 nucleotides read TGTGCCAGCAGGGAGGACCCCATTGATGGCTACACCTTC. Residues: CASREDPIDGYTF.

The chain employs TRBV7-2 and TRBJ1-5; tentative D call: TRBD1 (5 bases). Trimming pared 3 bases from V and 0 bases from J, leaving 6 bases between. This CDR3 is 14 amino acids long. CDR1 and CDR2 (germline): SGHTA, FQGNSA. The CDR3 loop reads CASSFDSSNQPQHF. As DNA, the CDR3 is TGTGCCAGCAGCTTCGACAGTAGCAATCAGCCCCAGCATTTT.

This clone was picked up a small number of times. The chain combines TRBV7-9 with TRBJ2-5, with TRBD2 as a possible D gene (5 bases). Germline V lookup: CDR1 SEHNR, CDR2 FQNEAQ (reference sequence). CDR3 length equals 16 residues. V was cut by 0 bases and J by 3 bases, with 14 bases left in between. The CDR3, as DNA: TGTGCCAGCAGCTTAGCGTATGACTACAGTAAAGAGACCCAGTACTTC. This codes for CASSLAYDYSKETQYF.

This sequence joins TRBV2 and TRBJ1-2; 10 positions agree with TRBD1. Germline CDR1 is SNHLY and CDR2 is FYNNEI. Trimming cost V 7 bases and J 6 bases; bases outside gene matches: 5. The CDR3 sequence is 13 residues long. This CDR3 reads CASILDRGHGYTF. DNA for the CDR3: TGTGCCAGCATTCTTGACAGGGGGCATGGCTACACCTTC.